The 12 T cell receptor beta chains below come from one sample, sequenced in a study of control samples from healthy donors and cancer patients. Profiling relied on immunoSEQ multiplex PCR, and the TCRdb table lists in-frame clones only, not all of them. The table includes under 450,000 clones, 80% to 95% detected once. Sequencing was carried out using PBMCs. The receptors come from a man aged 35 to 55 with head and neck cancer.

The V gene is TRBV11-2, the J gene TRBJ2-1; tentative D call: TRBD2 (6 bases). This CDR3 is 14 amino acids long. Trimming took 6 bases from V and 1 from J, leaving 10 bases between them. From germline, CDR1 is SGHAT and CDR2 FQNNGV. The CDR3 nucleotides read TGTGCCAGCAGAGACGGGAGTTCCTACAATGAGCAGTTCTTC. This translates into CASRDGSSYNEQFF.

The chain carries TRBV7-8 and TRBJ1-1; TRBD1 aligns across 12 bases. Germline V gene lookup returns CDR1 SGHVS and CDR2 FQNEAQ. The CDR3 has 13 amino acids. The V segment lost 3 bases and the J segment 10 bases; nucleotides outside the gene matches: 3. The CDR3 nucleotides read TGTGCCAGCAGCTTGGGACAGGGGGCGGTAGCTTTCTTT. This codes for CASSLGQGAVAFF.

The chain is built from TRBV5-1 and TRBJ1-1; possible D gene TRBD1, 6 bases. Germline assignment: CDR1 SGHRS and CDR2 YFSETQ. V was pared by 0 bases and J by 0 bases, with 9 bases between. This CDR3 has 15 residues. The chain's CDR3 is CASSLGRGVNTEAFF. CDR3 coding DNA: TGCGCCAGCAGCTTGGGGAGGGGGGTGAACACTGAAGCTTTCTTT.

This clone was picked up one time. The chain uses TRBV28 and TRBJ1-2; D perhaps matches TRBD1 (6 bases). Looked up from germline, CDR1 is MDHEN and CDR2 is SYDVKM. V was clipped by 6 bases and J by 7 bases, with 21 bases between them. This CDR3 is 15 amino acids long. CDR3 coding DNA: TGTGCCAGCAGACCCCCGCAGGGGAACCCTCCTGGCTACACCTTC. Translated, it gives CASRPPQGNPPGYTF.

This sequence joins TRBV5-1 and TRBJ1-1; D remains unclear. The germline gives CDR1 SGHRS, CDR2 YFSETQ. The CDR3 totals 15 residues. Trimming shortened V by 0 bases and J by 0 bases, and 9 bases separated the two germline ends. Here the CDR3 DNA reads TGCGCCAGCAGCTTGGGTGCAAACTTGAACACTGAAGCTTTCTTT. This gives the protein CASSLGANLNTEAFF.

The V call is TRBV19, the J call TRBJ2-7; a weak D match, TRBD2 (6 bases). The V end was cut by 5 bases, the J end by 2 bases, with 19 bases between. CDR1 is LNHDA, CDR2 SQIVND, per germline (reference sequence). The CDR3 is 16 residues long. The CDR3 nucleotides read TGTGCCAGTAGTTCCCCAGGCGGGATAAGCCCCTACGAGCAGTACTTC. This sequence encodes CASSSPGGISPYEQYF.

This clone was seen once. The rearrangement uses TRBV5-1 and TRBJ1-4; D may be TRBD1 (5 bases). CDR1 SGHRS and CDR2 YFSETQ come from the germline V gene. Trimming left V 0 bases short and J 5 bases short, with 11 bases between. The CDR3 is 15 amino acids. CDR3 in DNA: TGCGCCAGCAGCTTGGAGGGGAGGGGAAATGAAAAACTGTTTTTT. Protein product: CASSLEGRGNEKLFF.

The chain recombines TRBV27 with TRBJ2-3; TRBD2 matches 10 bases. CDR1 and CDR2 (germline): MNHEY, SMNVEV (reference sequence). The CDR3 is made up of 15 amino acids. The ends lost 2 bases at V and 5 bases at J; junction bases unmatched: 4. CDR3 DNA: TGTGCCAGCAGTTTAATAGCGGGGGGCGGAGATACGCAGTATTTT. Translated: CASSLIAGGGDTQYF.

The chain uses TRBV6-1 and TRBJ2-3; 8 bases agree with TRBD1. CDR1 is MNHNS, CDR2 SASEGT, per germline. Unmatched junction bases numbered 9, after V lost 3 bases and J lost 1 base. The CDR3 loop spans 17 amino acids. The CDR3 DNA reads as TGTGCCAGCAGTGACCGACAGGGGACGGTAGGCACAGATACGCAGTATTTT. The encoded protein is CASSDRQGTVGTDTQYF.

The chain has TRBV7-2 and TRBJ1-4; D is uncertain. The CDR3 runs to 15 residues. From germline, CDR1 is SGHTA and CDR2 FQGNSA. With 1 base removed from V and 7 bases from J, the gap between germline ends came to 13 bases. DNA of the CDR3: TGTGCCAGCAGCTTAGGAATTGGGGTAACTGAAAAACTGTTTTTT. Residues: CASSLGIGVTEKLFF.

This sequence joins TRBV6-4 and TRBJ2-1; tentative D call: TRBD1 (6 bases). V was pared by 3 bases and J by 0 bases, with 9 bases between. The CDR3 length is 15 residues. Germline CDR1 MRHNA, CDR2 SNTAGT. The CDR3 DNA reads as TGTGCCAGCAGTGAAGGGGGTGGCTCCTACAATGAGCAGTTCTTC. Residues: CASSEGGGSYNEQFF.

The V and J genes are TRBV5-6 and TRBJ2-1, with 7 bases lining up with TRBD1. From germline, CDR1 is SGHDT and CDR2 YYEEEE. J was trimmed by 2 bases and V by 6 bases; bases with no gene match: 8. The CDR3 spans 15 residues. Here the CDR3 DNA reads TGTGCCAGCACCCCCCTGACAGGGACCTACAATGAGCAGTTCTTC. This gives the protein CASTPLTGTYNEQFF.